The 14 T cell receptor beta chains below were found in one sample sequenced in a study of cytomegalovirus exposure and HLA in healthy donors. Primers included in the PCR were 60 Vbeta and 13 Jbeta primers. Method: immunoSEQ multiplex PCR; TCRdb's copy keeps in-frame clones and lacks some. The table shows about 160,000 clones, with 65% to 90% occurring only once. The sample consisted of PBMCs. The origin of the receptors is a man aged 50-60 years in good health and CMV-seropositive.

The V call is TRBV13, the J call TRBJ2-7; TRBD2 matches at 12 bases. The CDR3 has 15 residues. V lost 5 bases and J lost 5; bases outside the gene matches: 7. Looked up from germline, CDR1 is PRHDT and CDR2 is FYEKMQ (reference sequence). CDR3 bases: TGTGCCAGCAGCCAGATGACTAGCGGGAGCAACGAGCAGTACGTC. It yields the protein CASSQMTSGSNEQYV.

This clone showed up just a few times. The V gene is TRBV28, the J gene TRBJ1-1; no definite D call. The CDR3 length is 17 residues. Trimming took 2 bases from V and 1 from J, leaving 17 bases between them. Germline CDR1 reads MDHEN; CDR2 reads SYDVKM. The DNA of the CDR3 is TGTGCCAGCAGTTTACCCCTGACCGGGAGAGGGAACACTGAAGCTTTCTTT. Translated: CASSLPLTGRGNTEAFF.

This clone was counted a single time. The chain couples TRBV29-1 to TRBJ2-5, with D perhaps TRBD2 (5 bases). The length of the CDR3 is 13 residues. Trimming stripped 4 bases from V and 3 bases from J, with 12 bases between. Looked up from germline, CDR1 is SQVTM and CDR2 is ANQGSEA. The CDR3 nucleotides are TGCAGCGTTGTGGAGGTAGACGAAGAGACCCAGTACTTC. Protein: CSVVEVDEETQYF.

The chain employs TRBV5-1 and TRBJ2-7; perhaps TRBD2 as D (6 bases). Trimming took 4 bases from V and 6 from J, leaving 17 bases between them. This CDR3 is 14 amino acids long. Germline V gives CDR1 SGHRS, CDR2 YFSETQ. The CDR3 loop reads CASSPGRGRAEQYF. CDR3 DNA: TGCGCCAGCAGCCCAGGACGGGGGAGAGCCGAGCAGTACTTC.

The chain joins TRBV5-6 to TRBJ2-7, with 8 nucleotides matching TRBD1. The CDR3 consists of 16 residues. Unmatched junction bases numbered 12, after V lost 4 bases and J lost 3 bases. The V gene's germline CDR1 is SGHDT and CDR2 YYEEEE. CDR3 bases: TGTGCCAGCAGCGGAACGGGACAGGCTGAGAGCTACGAGCAGTACGTC. Translation: CASSGTGQAESYEQYV.

This clone was picked up a small number of times. The genes are TRBV9 and TRBJ2-2, with TRBD1 identical over 10 bases. CDR3 length: 17 amino acids. CDR1 is SGDLS, CDR2 YYNGEE, per germline. Losses at the gene ends were 3 bases for V and 4 bases for J; bases not matched to a gene: 9. The CDR3 is CASSAGWDRGSTGELFF. CDR3 DNA: TGTGCCAGCAGCGCTGGTTGGGACAGGGGATCCACCGGGGAGCTGTTTTTT.

The genes are TRBV5-1 and TRBJ2-2; perhaps TRBD2 as D (5 bases). This CDR3 is built from 15 residues. Germline V gene lookup returns CDR1 SGHRS and CDR2 YFSETQ. The V and J ends lost 2 bases and 4 bases respectively, with 12 bases between them. CDR3 nucleotide sequence: TGCGCCAGCAGCTTCGGGAAACTGGGCACCGGGGAGCTGTTTTTT. This gives the protein CASSFGKLGTGELFF.

This clone was counted a few times. The chain joins TRBV6-1 to TRBJ2-3; 9 positions match TRBD1. The CDR3 sequence is 14 residues long. Losses at the gene ends were 7 bases for V and 1 base for J; bases not matched to a gene: 3. Per the germline V gene, CDR1 is MNHNS and CDR2 is SASEGT. In DNA, the CDR3 is TGTGCCAGCATATGGACAGGGGGCACAGATACGCAGTATTTT. Protein product: CASIWTGGTDTQYF.

This chain joins TRBV9 and TRBJ2-5, with TRBD2 matching 8 bases. This CDR3 is built from 14 residues. Germline V CDR1 and CDR2: SGDLS, YYNGEE. Unmatched junction bases numbered 3, after V lost 4 bases and J lost 1 base. CDR3 coding DNA: TGTGCCAGCAGCCATGGGACTAGCCAAGAGACCCAGTACTTC. Translated, it gives CASSHGTSQETQYF.

V gene TRBV5-1 combines with J gene TRBJ2-2; 8 bases match TRBD1. J gave up 6 bases and V 0 bases, and 7 bases lay outside the gene matches. This CDR3 spans 16 amino acids. Germline assignment: CDR1 SGHRS and CDR2 YFSETQ. The CDR3 nucleotides are TGCGCCAGCAGCTTGGGAAGACAGGGGTTATCCGGGGAGCTGTTTTTT. As protein: CASSLGRQGLSGELFF. The full variable domain, its missing parts supplied by reference TRBV5-1 and TRBJ2-2, is KAGVTQTPRYLIKTRGQQVTLSCSPISGHRSVSWYQQTPGQGLQFLFEYFSETQRNKGNFPGRFSGRQFSNSRSEMNVSTLELGDSALYLCASSLGRQGLSGELFFGEGSRLTVL.

This clone was detected only a few times. This chain uses TRBV6-5 with TRBJ1-4, with TRBD1 identical over 8 bases. Trimming removed 4 bases from V and 7 bases from J; junction bases left unmatched: 5. The length of the CDR3 is 14 residues. Germline V gives CDR1 MNHEY, CDR2 SVGAGI. CDR3 bases: TGTGCCAGCAGTTCAGGGGGCGTGGGTGAAAAACTGTTTTTT. This gives the protein CASSSGGVGEKLFF.

The chain is built from TRBV29-1 and TRBJ1-4; D is ambiguous. This CDR3 is 13 amino acids long. Trimming left V 2 bases short and J 5 bases short, with 9 bases between. Germline-derived CDR1 and CDR2 are SQVTM and ANQGSEA. The CDR3 protein is CSVESDENEKLFF. CDR3 DNA sequence: TGCAGCGTTGAATCTGATGAGAATGAAAAACTGTTTTTT.

This chain links TRBV9 with TRBJ1-1; D not resolved. CDR1 is SGDLS, CDR2 YYNGEE, per germline. There are 14 residues in the CDR3. Trimming stripped 3 bases from V and 8 bases from J, with 17 bases between. The CDR3 DNA sequence: TGTGCCAGCAGCGCCTCCGGAGAGGCTCCCGAAGCTTTCTTT. This gives the protein CASSASGEAPEAFF.

The gene calls are TRBV6-6 and TRBJ1-1; 11 bases map to TRBD1. Germline CDR1 is MNHNY and CDR2 is SVGAGI (reference sequence). This CDR3 contains 14 residues. CDR3 region: CATILGQGGTEAFF. The CDR3 DNA reads TGTGCTACCATTTTGGGACAGGGGGGCACTGAAGCTTTCTTT.